There are a few counts of the clone carrying this T cell receptor (beta chain). No antigen is known for it. Other autoimmune diseases and infections within the past four weeks excluded donors. Peripheral blood, around 9.5 milliliters per participant, was collected. This record comes from a study of type 1 and type 2 diabetes patients. Looking at the study overall: CD4+ or CD8+ T cells were positively selected from PBMCs with microbeads. Study-wide findings and caveats: Age and gender were not matched between study groups, possibly biasing interpretation.

Germline-derived CDR1 and CDR2 are MNHNS and SASEGT. V lost 4 bases, J lost 0 bases, and 15 bases lay in between. The CDR3 runs 16 residues. PCR was run on genomic DNA. A primer set of 30 forward and 13 reverse primers amplified the CDR3. MiXCR, applied by TCRdb to the multiplex PCR reads, yields one record per CDR3 protein. The sample holds 250,000 or so distinct CDR3 sequences; 40% to 50% are singletons and the top ten take roughly an eighth. This chain uses TRBV6-1 with TRBJ2-5, with a tentative D call TRBD1 (5 bases). Source material: peripheral blood mononuclear cells (PBMCs). The TCR originated in a man younger than 35 with type 2 diabetes. CDR3 sequence (DNA): TGTGCCAGCAGTGTAGGGGCCAGTCCCTACCAAGAGACCCAGTACTTC. The encoded protein is CASSVGASPYQETQYF.